The clone carrying this T cell receptor beta chain was detected only a few times. Its antigen remains unknown. Measured with immunoSEQ multiplex PCR; TCRdb has only the in-frame clones, and not every one. The top ten hold around 0.5% of the sample, which has approximately 74,000 clones, approximately 85% seen once. This sample was included in a study of OX40 agonist ivuxolimab in advanced cancers. About the research overall: In this trial design, patients received ivuxolimab intravenously at 0.01 to 10 mg/kg every 2 weeks. The dose-escalation cohort was over 65% male, with a mean age of about 58 years, ranging roughly 23 to 90.

Trimming took off 0 bases at V and 2 bases at J, with 10 bases between the two ends. CDR3 length equals 15 residues. Germline CDR1 SGHNT, CDR2 YYREEE (reference sequence). Study results and limitations: The average count of expanded clones was higher among CD8+ T cells than among CD4+.

The TCR sequence derives from an adult with an advanced solid tumor such as melanoma, head and neck, liver or kidney cancer. The chain is built from TRBV5-4 and TRBJ2-3, with D possibly TRBD2 on 5 matching bases. The sample was CD4+ or CD8+ T cells sorted from blood, taken in a trial of the OX40 agonist ivuxolimab. The DNA of the CDR3 is TGTGCCAGCAGCTTGGACGGCGGGTTCACAGATACGCAGTATTTT. Its translation: CASSLDGGFTDTQYF.